Following are 4 T cell receptor beta chains from one sample sequenced in a study of T cell repertoires in cytomegalovirus infection. These TCRs are of unknown antigen specificity. TCRdb ran MiXCR on the reads and lists one entry per CDR3 protein. The repertoire has a few hundred thousand distinct CDR3 sequences, 40% of them found once; the top ten carry 48%. The specimen was cultured PBMCs, collected from culture after CMV antigen stimulation. These receptors were collected from a human donor in good health (CMV status not recorded). Some clones in this sample may be carry-over from other donors' samples.

The gene calls are TRBV4-1 and TRBJ1-4; D uncertain. V was clipped by 1 base and J by 8 bases, with 11 bases between them. Germline CDR1 is MGHRA and CDR2 is YSYEKL. This CDR3 contains 14 residues. The CDR3 coding sequence is TGCGCCAGCAGCCAAGTTGGGATGATGGAAAAACTGTTTTTT. Translating it yields CASSQVGMMEKLFF.

This clonotype was counted a few times. The rearrangement uses TRBV11-3 and TRBJ2-3; 7 bases line up with TRBD2. This CDR3 comprises 16 residues. Trimming removed 1 base from V and 0 bases from J; junction bases left unmatched: 4. Germline CDR1 reads SGHNT; CDR2 reads YENEEA. The DNA of the CDR3 is TGTGCCAGCAGCTTAGGCCTAGCGGAGAGCACAGATACGCAGTATTTT. The encoded protein is CASSLGLAESTDTQYF.

The chain links TRBV11-2 to TRBJ1-1; D call uncertain. CDR3 length equals 14 residues. CDR1 is SGHAT and CDR2 is FQNNGV in the germline V gene. Trimming took 3 bases from V and 5 from J, leaving 13 bases between them. The CDR3 protein is CASSLDYRGTEAFF. CDR3 nucleotide sequence: TGTGCCAGCAGCTTGGATTACCGGGGTACTGAAGCTTTCTTT.

The rearrangement uses TRBV6-1 and TRBJ2-7; TRBD1 aligns across 7 bases. CDR3 length: 14 amino acids. Unmatched junction bases numbered 8, after V lost 6 bases and J lost 3 bases. CDR1 and CDR2 from the germline V gene are MNHNS and SASEGT. CDR3 DNA sequence: TGTGCCAGCAGCCAAATTGGGACAGTCTACGAGCAGTACTTC. Translating gives CASSQIGTVYEQYF.